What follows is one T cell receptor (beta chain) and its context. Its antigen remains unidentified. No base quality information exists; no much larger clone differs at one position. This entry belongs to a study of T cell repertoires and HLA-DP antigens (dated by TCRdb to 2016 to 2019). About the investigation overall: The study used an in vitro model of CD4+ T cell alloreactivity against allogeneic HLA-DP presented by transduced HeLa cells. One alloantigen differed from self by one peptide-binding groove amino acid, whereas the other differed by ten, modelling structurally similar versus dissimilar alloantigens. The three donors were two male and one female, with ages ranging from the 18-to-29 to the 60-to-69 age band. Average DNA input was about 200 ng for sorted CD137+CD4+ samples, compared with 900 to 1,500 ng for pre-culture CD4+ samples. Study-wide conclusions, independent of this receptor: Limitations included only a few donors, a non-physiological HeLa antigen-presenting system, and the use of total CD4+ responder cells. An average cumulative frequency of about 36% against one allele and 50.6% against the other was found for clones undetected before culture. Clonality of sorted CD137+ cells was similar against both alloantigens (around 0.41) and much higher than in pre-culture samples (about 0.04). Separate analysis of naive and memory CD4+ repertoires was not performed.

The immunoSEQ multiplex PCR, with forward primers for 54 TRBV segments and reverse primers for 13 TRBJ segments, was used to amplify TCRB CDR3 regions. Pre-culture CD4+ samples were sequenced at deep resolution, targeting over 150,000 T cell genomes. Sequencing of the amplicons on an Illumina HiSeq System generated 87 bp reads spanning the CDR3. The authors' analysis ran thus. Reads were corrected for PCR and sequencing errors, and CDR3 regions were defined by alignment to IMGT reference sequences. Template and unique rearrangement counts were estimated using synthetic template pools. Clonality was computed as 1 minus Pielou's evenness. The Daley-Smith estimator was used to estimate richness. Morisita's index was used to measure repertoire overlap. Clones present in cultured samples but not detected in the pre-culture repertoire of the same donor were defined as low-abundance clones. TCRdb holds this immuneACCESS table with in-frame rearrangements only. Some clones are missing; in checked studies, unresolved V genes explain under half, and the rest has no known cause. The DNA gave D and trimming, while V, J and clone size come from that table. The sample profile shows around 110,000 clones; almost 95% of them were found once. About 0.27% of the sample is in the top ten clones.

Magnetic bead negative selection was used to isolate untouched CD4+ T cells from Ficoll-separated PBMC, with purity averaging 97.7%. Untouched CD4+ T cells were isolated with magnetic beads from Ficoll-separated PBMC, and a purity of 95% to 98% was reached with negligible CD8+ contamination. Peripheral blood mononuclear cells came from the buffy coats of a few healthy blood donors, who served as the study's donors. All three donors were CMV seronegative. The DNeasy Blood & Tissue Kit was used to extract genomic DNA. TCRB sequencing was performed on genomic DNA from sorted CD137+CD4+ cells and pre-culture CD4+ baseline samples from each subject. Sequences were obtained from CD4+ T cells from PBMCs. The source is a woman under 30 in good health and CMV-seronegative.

The nucleotide sequence reads as follows: TGTGCCAGCAGCTTCCTGTACACAGGATACAATGAGCAGTTCTTC. Translation gives CASSFLYTGYNEQFF. The chain couples TRBV5-6 to TRBJ2-1; 5 matching bases give a weak D call of TRBD1. Trimming takes 2 bases from V and 4 bases from J, and the germline ends sit 13 bases apart. Per the germline V gene, SGHDT is the CDR1 and YYEEEE is the CDR2. From its cysteine to its phenylalanine, the CDR3 spans 15 amino acids. Of all the DNA, just the CDR3 is kept, 45 bases in frame from base 1.